Below, one T cell receptor (beta chain) is given with its context. This sample was taken from a study of blood T cell repertoires in COVID-19. Across the study: Sources were T cells, B-cell-depleted T cells, or PBMCs; the material itself was cDNA or gDNA.

Assay: immunoSEQ multiplex PCR; the TCRdb copy retains only in-frame clones and omits some. The sample has some 230,000 clones, roughly 80% seen once; the top ten hold 2% to 2.5%. Sequencing was performed on peripheral blood. The sequence was collected from a woman between 55 and 75 years old with acute or convalescent COVID-19.

CDR3 amino acids: CASSVGRRAQWYGYTF. DNA of the CDR3: TGTGCCAGCAGCGTAGGGAGGAGGGCGCAATGGTATGGCTACACCTTC. J is TRBJ1-2 and V is TRBV9; no clear D. This CDR3 region has 16 residues. Germline-derived CDR1 and CDR2 are SGDLS and YYNGEE. The germline V and J ends were trimmed by 0 bases and 5 bases, with 17 bases remaining between them.